This TCR beta chain was identified in a study of T cell responses to AZD1222 COVID-19 vaccine. Data came from immunoSEQ multiplex PCR; TCRdb stores just in-frame clones and leaves some out. The repertoire holds 200,000 or so clones, with about 93% as singletons. CDR3 length equals 15 residues. Germline V lookup: CDR1 LNHNV, CDR2 YYDKDF (reference sequence). V lost 1 base and J 0 bases, leaving 9 bases between the germline ends. Findings of the study overall: Repertoire collection took place solely once the T cell response had peaked. There were vaccine-associated CD4 TCRs across spike, dominant at 160-218 and 743-854. Just 5 or 6 AZD1222 recipients tested seropositive at baseline.

This clone came up once. The antigen remains undetermined. This specimen was peripheral blood, taken on day 0 of MenACWY control vaccination. This chain links TRBV15 with TRBJ1-1; D gene unclear. The clonotype originates from an adult in good health. In DNA form, the CDR3 reads TGTGCCACCAGCAGAGGCGGCGTAATGAACACTGAAGCTTTCTTT. The encoded protein is CATSRGGVMNTEAFF.